This TCR beta chain was documented in a study of CD8+ T cells in alopecia areata. Isolated RNA was reverse transcribed into cDNA used as the sequencing template. Repertoires were generated with immunoSEQ multiplex PCR, while TCRdb's copy carries only in-frame clones and drops some. The table records 110,000 or so clones, 56% of them present only once. The CDR3 contains 15 residues. CDR1 and CDR2 (germline): SNHLY, FYNNEI. Losses at the gene ends were 1 base for V and 5 bases for J; bases not matched to a gene: 3. Only a few counts were recorded for this clone. Treatment denoted: oral pan-JAK inhibitor, 5-10 mg twice daily.

The V and J genes are TRBV2 and TRBJ2-2, with 8 positions matching TRBD1. Specimen: CD4+ T cells sorted from blood, collected at week 24, from a patient treated with tofacitinib. This TCR was sampled from a human donor with alopecia areata. In DNA, the CDR3 is TGTGCCAGCAGTGAAGTCACAGGGGGGACCGGGGAGCTGTTTTTT. This codes for CASSEVTGGTGELFF. The whole variable domain, remainder taken from reference TRBV2 and TRBJ2-2, is EPEVTQTPSHQVTQMGQEVILRCVPISNHLYFYWYRQILGQKVEFLVSFYNNEISEKSEIFDDQFSVERPDGSNFTLKIRSTKLEDSAMYFCASSEVTGGTGELFFGEGSRLTVL.